The sequence of this TCR beta chain was determined in a study of siplizumab effects on memory and regulatory T cells. Whole-study findings and limits: Researchers could not give a naive or memory phenotype to roughly 75-95% of proliferating CD4+ or CD8+ clones.

Clones were read by immunoSEQ multiplex PCR, and TCRdb kept only the in-frame ones, dropping some. The sample lists about 48,000 clones, about 90% occurring once. Naive, memory, effector memory and TEMRA subsets, all unstimulated, were sequenced in a few donor pairs. Concerning this clone: What it binds is unknown.

This clonotype was sampled from a human donor in good health. The specimen was naive CD8+ T cells sorted from blood.

The DNA of the CDR3 is TGTGCCAGCACCTTCCTGGGACTAGCGGGAGCTTCCTACAATGAGCAGTTCTTC. Translation gives CASTFLGLAGASYNEQFF. J is TRBJ2-1 and V is TRBV2, with 14 bases identical to TRBD2. The CDR3 loop spans 18 amino acids. Losses at the gene ends were 7 bases for V and 1 base for J; bases not matched to a gene: 9. Germline assignment: CDR1 SNHLY and CDR2 FYNNEI.